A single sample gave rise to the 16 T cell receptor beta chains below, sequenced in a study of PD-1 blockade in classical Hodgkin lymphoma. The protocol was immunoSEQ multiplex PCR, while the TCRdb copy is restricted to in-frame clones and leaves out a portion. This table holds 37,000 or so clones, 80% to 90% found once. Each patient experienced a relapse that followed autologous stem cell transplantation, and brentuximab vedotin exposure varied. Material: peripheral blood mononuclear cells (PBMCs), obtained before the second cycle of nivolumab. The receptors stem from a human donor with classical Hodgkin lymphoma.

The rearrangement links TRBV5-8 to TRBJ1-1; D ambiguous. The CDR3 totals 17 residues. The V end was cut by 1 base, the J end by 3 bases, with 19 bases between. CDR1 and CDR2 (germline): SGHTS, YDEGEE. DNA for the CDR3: TGTGCCAGCAGCTTGTATTTCGGGCCGGCAGAGGACACTGAAGCTTTCTTT. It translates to CASSLYFGPAEDTEAFF.

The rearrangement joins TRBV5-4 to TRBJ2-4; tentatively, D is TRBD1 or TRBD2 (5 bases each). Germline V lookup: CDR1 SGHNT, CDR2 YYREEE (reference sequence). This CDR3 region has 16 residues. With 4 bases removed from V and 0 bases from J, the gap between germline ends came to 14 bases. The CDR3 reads CASSPDSTRAKNIQYF. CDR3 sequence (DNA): TGTGCCAGCAGCCCCGACAGTACTAGAGCCAAAAACATTCAGTACTTC.

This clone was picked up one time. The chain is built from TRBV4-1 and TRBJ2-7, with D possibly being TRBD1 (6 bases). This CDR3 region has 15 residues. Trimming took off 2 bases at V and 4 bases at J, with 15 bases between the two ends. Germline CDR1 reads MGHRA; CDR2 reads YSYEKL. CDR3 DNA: TGCGCCAGCAGCCAATCCCCAGGGGAGAATTACGAGCAGTACTTC. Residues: CASSQSPGENYEQYF.

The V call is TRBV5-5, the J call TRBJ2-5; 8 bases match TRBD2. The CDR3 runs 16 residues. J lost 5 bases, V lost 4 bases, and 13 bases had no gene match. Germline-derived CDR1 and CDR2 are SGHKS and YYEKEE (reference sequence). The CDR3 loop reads CASSPGRASGSETQYF. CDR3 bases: TGTGCCAGCAGCCCCGGTCGGGCTAGCGGGTCCGAGACCCAGTACTTC.

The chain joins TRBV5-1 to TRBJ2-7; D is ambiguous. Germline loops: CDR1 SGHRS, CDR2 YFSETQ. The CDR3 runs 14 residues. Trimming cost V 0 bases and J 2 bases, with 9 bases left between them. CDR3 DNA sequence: TGCGCCAGCAGCTTGGGGTGGGGTACCTACGAGCAGTACTTC. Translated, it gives CASSLGWGTYEQYF.

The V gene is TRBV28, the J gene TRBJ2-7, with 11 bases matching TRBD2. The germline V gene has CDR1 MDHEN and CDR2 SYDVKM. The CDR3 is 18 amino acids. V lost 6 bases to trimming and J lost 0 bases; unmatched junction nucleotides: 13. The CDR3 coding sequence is TGTGCCAGCAGCCACCCACCCCTAGCGGGAGGTGACTCCTACGAGCAGTACTTC. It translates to CASSHPPLAGGDSYEQYF.

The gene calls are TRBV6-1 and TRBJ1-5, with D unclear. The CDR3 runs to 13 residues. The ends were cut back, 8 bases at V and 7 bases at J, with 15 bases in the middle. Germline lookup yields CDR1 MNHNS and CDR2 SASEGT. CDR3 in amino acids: CASLIQVGQPQHF. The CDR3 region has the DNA TGTGCCAGCTTAATTCAGGTGGGCCAGCCCCAGCATTTT.

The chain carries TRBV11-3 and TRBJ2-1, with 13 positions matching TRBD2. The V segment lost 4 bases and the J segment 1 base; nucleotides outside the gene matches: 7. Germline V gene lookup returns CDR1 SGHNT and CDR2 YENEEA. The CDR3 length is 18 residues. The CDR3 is CASSSPTSGRGSYNEQFF. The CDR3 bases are TGTGCCAGCAGCTCCCCTACTAGCGGGAGGGGGTCCTACAATGAGCAGTTCTTC. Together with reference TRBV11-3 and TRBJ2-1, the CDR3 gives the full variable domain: EAGVVQSPRYKIIEKKQPVAFWCNPISGHNTLYWYLQNLGQGPELLIRYENEEAVDDSQLPKDRFSAERLKGVDSTLKIQPAELGDSAVYLCASSSPTSGRGSYNEQFFGPGTRLTVL.

The CDR3 loop is CASRTTTGLAAEQYF. The CDR3 coding sequence is TGTGCCAGCAGGACAACCACGGGACTAGCAGCCGAGCAGTACTTC. The rearrangement joins TRBV28 to TRBJ2-7, with 9 nucleotides matching TRBD2. The CDR3 is 15 amino acids. V dropped 6 bases and J dropped 6; count of bases not matched to a gene: 12. CDR1 MDHEN and CDR2 SYDVKM come from the germline V gene. Together with reference TRBV28 and TRBJ2-7, the CDR3 gives the full variable domain: DVKVTQSSRYLVKRTGEKVFLECVQDMDHENMFWYRQDPGLGLRLIYFSYDVKMKEKGDIPEGYSVSREKKERFSLILESASTNQTSMYLCASRTTTGLAAEQYFGPGTRLTVT.

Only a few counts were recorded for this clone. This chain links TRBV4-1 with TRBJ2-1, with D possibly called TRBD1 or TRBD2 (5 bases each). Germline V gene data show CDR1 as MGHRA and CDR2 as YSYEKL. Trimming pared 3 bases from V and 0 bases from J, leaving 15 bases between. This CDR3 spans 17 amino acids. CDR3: CASSQQLTRGSYNEQFF. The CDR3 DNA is TGCGCCAGCAGCCAGCAATTAACTAGGGGCTCCTACAATGAGCAGTTCTTC.

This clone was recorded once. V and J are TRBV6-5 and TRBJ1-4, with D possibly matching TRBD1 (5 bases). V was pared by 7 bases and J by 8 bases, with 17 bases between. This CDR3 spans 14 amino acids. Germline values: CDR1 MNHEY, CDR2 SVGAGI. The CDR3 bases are TGTGCCAGCAAAACTGACAGTGCCCGAGAAAAACTGTTTTTT. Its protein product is CASKTDSAREKLFF.

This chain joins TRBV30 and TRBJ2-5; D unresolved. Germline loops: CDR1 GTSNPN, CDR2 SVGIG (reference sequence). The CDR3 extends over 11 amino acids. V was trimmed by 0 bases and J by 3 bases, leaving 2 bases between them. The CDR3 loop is CAWSVEETQYF. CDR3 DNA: TGTGCCTGGAGTGTAGAAGAGACCCAGTACTTC.

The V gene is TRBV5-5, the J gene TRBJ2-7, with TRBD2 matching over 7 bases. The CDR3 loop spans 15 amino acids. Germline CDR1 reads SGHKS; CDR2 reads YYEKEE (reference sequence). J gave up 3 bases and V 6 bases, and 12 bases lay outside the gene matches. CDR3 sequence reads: CASTRVEGGGYEQYF. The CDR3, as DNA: TGTGCCAGCACCCGGGTTGAGGGCGGGGGCTACGAGCAGTACTTC.

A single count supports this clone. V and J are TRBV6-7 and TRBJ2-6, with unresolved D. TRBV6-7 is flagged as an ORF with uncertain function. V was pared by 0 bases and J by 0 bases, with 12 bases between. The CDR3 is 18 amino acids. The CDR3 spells CASSYSRLRSSGANVLTF. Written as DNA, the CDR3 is TGTGCCAGCAGTTACTCTAGACTGCGGTCCTCTGGGGCCAACGTCCTGACTTTC.

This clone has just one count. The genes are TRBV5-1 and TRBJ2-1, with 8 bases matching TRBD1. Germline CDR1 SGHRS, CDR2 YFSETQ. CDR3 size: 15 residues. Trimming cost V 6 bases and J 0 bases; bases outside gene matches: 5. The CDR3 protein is CASNRDRSSYNEQFF. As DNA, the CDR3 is TGCGCCAGCAACCGGGACAGGAGCTCCTACAATGAGCAGTTCTTC.

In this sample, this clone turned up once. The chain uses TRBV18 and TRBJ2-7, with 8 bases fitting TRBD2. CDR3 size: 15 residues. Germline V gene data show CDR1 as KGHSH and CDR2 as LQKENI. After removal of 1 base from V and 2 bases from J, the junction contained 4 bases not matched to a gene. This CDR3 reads CASSPLAGGAYEQYF. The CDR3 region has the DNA TGTGCCAGCTCACCACTGGCGGGAGGAGCCTACGAGCAGTACTTC.